This T cell receptor beta chain comes out of a study of CD8 T cells in ankylosing spondylitis. General study points: There was reportedly significant enrichment of clones that were disease-linked in matched ankylosing spondylitis synovial fluid. Earlier authors reported some of these motif variants in reactive arthritis synovial fluid and blood. For ankylosing spondylitis blood, a TCR beta motif of roughly 8 highly homologous variants appeared characteristic.

The V and J ends lost 2 bases and 10 bases, in that order; junction bases with no gene match: 13. The germline V gene has CDR1 MDHEN and CDR2 SYDVKM. CDR3 length equals 16 residues. Concerning this clonotype: The antigen remains undetermined.

Preparation of TCR beta libraries was done by quantitative 5'-RACE with molecular barcodes. From the 5' RACE reads, TCRdb called clonotypes with MiXCR, one entry per CDR3 protein. The sample comprises roughly 150,000 distinct CDR3 sequences, roughly 10% of which are singletons, and around 15% rests with the top ten. J is TRBJ1-4 and V is TRBV28, with 7 positions matching TRBD1. Specimen: blood, either unsorted or a sorted T cell fraction (not recorded which). This clonotype was obtained from a female donor with ankylosing spondylitis or in good health (not recorded which). CDR3: CASSLKRTGETGKLFF. The CDR3, as DNA: TGTGCCAGCAGTTTAAAGAGGACAGGCGAGACCGGAAAACTGTTTTTT. The variable domain in full, completed from reference TRBV28 and TRBJ1-4, reads DVKVTQSSRYLVKRTGEKVFLECVQDMDHENMFWYRQDPGLGLRLIYFSYDVKMKEKGDIPEGYSVSREKKERFSLILESASTNQTSMYLCASSLKRTGETGKLFFGSGTQLSVL.